A selection of T cell receptor beta chains follows, all from one sample in a study of cytomegalovirus exposure and HLA in healthy donors. Assay: immunoSEQ multiplex PCR; the TCRdb copy retains only in-frame clones and omits some. The sample holds about 72,000 clones; 70% to 90% are singletons and the top ten take about 7%. Source material: PBMCs. The receptors originated from a human donor in good health. Both conserved end residues are part of each CDR3. A D gene is named only where the DNA matches it firmly. Some rows have no size entry. The others give once, few or many, or a class for an expanded clone.

CDR3 DNA: TGCGCCAGCACCTTGACCCCCGAACTCCCTAACTATGGCTACACCTTC
CDR3 protein: CASTLTPELPNYGYTF
J gene: TRBJ1-2
V gene: TRBV5-1
clone size: NA
D gene: NA
CDR3 length: 16

CDR3 DNA: TGCGCCAGCAGCTTTCAACCGGGACAGCGCAACTATGGCTACACCTTC
CDR3 protein: CASSFQPGQRNYGYTF
J gene: TRBJ1-2
V gene: TRBV5-1
clone size: NA
D gene: TRBD1
CDR3 length: 16

CDR3 DNA: TGTGCCACTTGGGGCCCGGATAGAGAGACCCAGTACTTC
CDR3 protein: CATWGPDRETQYF
J gene: TRBJ2-5
V gene: TRBV15
clone size: once
D gene: NA
CDR3 length: 13

CDR3 DNA: TGCGCCAGCAGCTTGGAGGGACAGGGAGGAAAACTGTTTTTT
CDR3 protein: CASSLEGQGGKLFF
J gene: TRBJ1-4
V gene: TRBV5-1
clone size: few
D gene: TRBD1
CDR3 length: 14

CDR3 DNA: TGTGCCAGCAGTTTCAGGACTGCAATCACCGGGGAGCTGTTTTTT
CDR3 protein: CASSFRTAITGELFF
J gene: TRBJ2-2
V gene: TRBV27
clone size: NA
D gene: NA
CDR3 length: 15

CDR3 DNA: TGCAGCGTTCTTCCGGGACAGGGTTCTGACTATGGCTACCCCTTC
CDR3 protein: CSVLPGQGSDYGYPF
J gene: TRBJ1-2
V gene: TRBV29-1
clone size: NA
D gene: TRBD1
CDR3 length: 15

CDR3 DNA: TGTGCCAGCAGCGGTCTTGGGGGGTATACTAGCACAGATACGCAGTATTTT
CDR3 protein: CASSGLGGYTSTDTQYF
J gene: TRBJ2-3
V gene: TRBV11-2
clone size: NA
D gene: NA
CDR3 length: 17

CDR3 DNA: TGTGCCAGCAGACCCGGGACATATGCTGAAGCTTTCTTT
CDR3 protein: CASRPGTYAEAFF
J gene: TRBJ1-1
V gene: TRBV2
clone size: few
D gene: NA
CDR3 length: 13

CDR3 DNA: TGTGCCAGCAGGGCGGGGGATTACACCGGGGAGCTGTTTTTT
CDR3 protein: CASRAGDYTGELFF
J gene: TRBJ2-2
V gene: TRBV2
clone size: NA
D gene: TRBD2
CDR3 length: 14

CDR3 DNA: TGTGCCAGCAGCTTAGAAGCCTCTCAGCCCCAGCATTTT
CDR3 protein: CASSLEASQPQHF
J gene: TRBJ1-5
V gene: TRBV7-9
clone size: NA
D gene: NA
CDR3 length: 13

CDR3 DNA: TGTGCCAGCAGTGTTGCGGGGACTGGGGCCAACGTCCTGACTTTC
CDR3 protein: CASSVAGTGANVLTF
J gene: TRBJ2-6
V gene: TRBV2
clone size: NA
D gene: NA
CDR3 length: 15

CDR3 DNA: TGTGCCAGCAGGGTGGGCGGGGACACCGGGGAGCTGTTTTTT
CDR3 protein: CASRVGGDTGELFF
J gene: TRBJ2-2
V gene: TRBV2
clone size: NA
D gene: NA
CDR3 length: 14

CDR3 DNA: TGTGCCAGCAGCTTGAGTTCCTTTGAGGAAAAACTGTTTTTT
CDR3 protein: CASSLSSFEEKLFF
J gene: TRBJ1-4
V gene: TRBV5-6
clone size: NA
D gene: NA
CDR3 length: 14

CDR3 DNA: TGTGCCAGCAGTGACTGCGAGCAGTACTTC
CDR3 protein: CASSDCEQYF
J gene: TRBJ2-7
V gene: TRBV2
clone size: NA
D gene: NA
CDR3 length: 10

CDR3 DNA: TGCGCCAGCAGCCCGGGACAGATAATGTACGAGCAGTACTTC
CDR3 protein: CASSPGQIMYEQYF
J gene: TRBJ2-7
V gene: TRBV5-1
clone size: NA
D gene: TRBD1
CDR3 length: 14

CDR3 DNA: TGTGCCAGCAGTTCGCGACAGGGCCTCCTCTTGGATGAGCAGTTCTTC
CDR3 protein: CASSSRQGLLLDEQFF
J gene: TRBJ2-1
V gene: TRBV25-1
clone size: NA
D gene: TRBD1
CDR3 length: 16

CDR3 DNA: TGTGCCTGGAGTTGGACAGGTCAAGAGACCCAGTACTTC
CDR3 protein: CAWSWTGQETQYF
J gene: TRBJ2-5
V gene: TRBV30
clone size: NA
D gene: TRBD1
CDR3 length: 13

CDR3 DNA: TGTGCCAGTAGAGTGGCGGCCACAGATACGCAGTATTTT
CDR3 protein: CASRVAATDTQYF
J gene: TRBJ2-3
V gene: TRBV19
clone size: few
D gene: NA
CDR3 length: 13

CDR3 DNA: TGTGCCATCAGTGAGTTTGGACAGGGAAACAATGAGCAGTTCTTC
CDR3 protein: CAISEFGQGNNEQFF
J gene: TRBJ2-1
V gene: TRBV10-3
clone size: NA
D gene: TRBD1
CDR3 length: 15

CDR3 DNA: TGTGCCAGCAGCTTAGGCAGGGGGGTCGCCACAGATACGCAGTATTTT
CDR3 protein: CASSLGRGVATDTQYF
J gene: TRBJ2-3
V gene: TRBV7-8
clone size: few
D gene: NA
CDR3 length: 16

CDR3 DNA: TGTGCCAGTAGTATAATCGGGGTCGGTGAGCAGTTCTTC
CDR3 protein: CASSIIGVGEQFF
J gene: TRBJ2-1
V gene: TRBV19
clone size: NA
D gene: NA
CDR3 length: 13

CDR3 DNA: TGTGCCAGCAGCTTGGAGCAGGCCCGCTACAATGAGCAGTTCTTC
CDR3 protein: CASSLEQARYNEQFF
J gene: TRBJ2-1
V gene: TRBV5-4
clone size: NA
D gene: NA
CDR3 length: 15

CDR3 DNA: TGTGCCACCAGCAGCCCTAATCCCGTAGACAACGAGCAGTACTTC
CDR3 protein: CATSSPNPVDNEQYF
J gene: TRBJ2-7
V gene: TRBV15
clone size: NA
D gene: NA
CDR3 length: 15

CDR3 DNA: TGTGCCAGCAGGGAAAACAGGGGGGGCGGGGAGCTGTTTTTT
CDR3 protein: CASRENRGGGELFF
J gene: TRBJ2-2
V gene: TRBV2
clone size: few
D gene: NA
CDR3 length: 14

CDR3 DNA: TGTGCCAGCTCACCGGGGGTTCGAGGCGGCTACACCTTC
CDR3 protein: CASSPGVRGGYTF
J gene: TRBJ1-2
V gene: TRBV28
clone size: NA
D gene: NA
CDR3 length: 13

CDR3 DNA: TGTGCCAGCAGCTTGCTAGCGGGGGGGCAGGAGACCCAGTACTTC
CDR3 protein: CASSLLAGGQETQYF
J gene: TRBJ2-5
V gene: TRBV5-5
clone size: NA
D gene: TRBD2
CDR3 length: 15

CDR3 DNA: TGTGCCAGCAGTCCACCGGGACTCCAAGAGACCCAGTACTTC
CDR3 protein: CASSPPGLQETQYF
J gene: TRBJ2-5
V gene: TRBV6-5
clone size: NA
D gene: NA
CDR3 length: 14

CDR3 DNA: TGTGCCAGCAGCTCCAGGTTTTTGTACAATGAGCAGTTCTTC
CDR3 protein: CASSSRFLYNEQFF
J gene: TRBJ2-1
V gene: TRBV7-8
clone size: NA
D gene: NA
CDR3 length: 14

CDR3 DNA: TGTGCCAGCAGCCTACGGACTAGCGGGGGCCACCAAGAGACCCAGTACTTC
CDR3 protein: CASSLRTSGGHQETQYF
J gene: TRBJ2-5
V gene: TRBV7-3
clone size: NA
D gene: TRBD2
CDR3 length: 17

CDR3 DNA: TGTGCCAGCAGTTTCGGACAGGGGAAAAAGCAGTTCTTC
CDR3 protein: CASSFGQGKKQFF
J gene: TRBJ2-1
V gene: TRBV27
clone size: NA
D gene: TRBD1
CDR3 length: 13

CDR3 DNA: TGTGCCAGCAGTTACCGCGGGCAGTATAGCAATCAGCCCCAGCATTTT
CDR3 protein: CASSYRGQYSNQPQHF
J gene: TRBJ1-5
V gene: TRBV28
clone size: NA
D gene: NA
CDR3 length: 16

CDR3 DNA: TGTGCCAGCAGCTTAGCGCGGGCGGGGCAAGGGGAGCTGTTTTTT
CDR3 protein: CASSLARAGQGELFF
J gene: TRBJ2-2
V gene: TRBV7-2
clone size: NA
D gene: NA
CDR3 length: 15

CDR3 DNA: TGTGCCAGCAGCTTGAGCCCGACAGGGGTCCAAGAGACCCAGTACTTC
CDR3 protein: CASSLSPTGVQETQYF
J gene: TRBJ2-5
V gene: TRBV5-6
clone size: NA
D gene: TRBD1
CDR3 length: 16

CDR3 DNA: TGTGCCAGCAGCCAAGGTCCGACAGGGCGTGAGCAGTTCTTC
CDR3 protein: CASSQGPTGREQFF
J gene: TRBJ2-1
V gene: TRBV4-2
clone size: NA
D gene: TRBD1
CDR3 length: 14

CDR3 DNA: TGTGCCAGCAGCTATGACAGCACCGGGGAGCTGTTTTTT
CDR3 protein: CASSYDSTGELFF
J gene: TRBJ2-2
V gene: TRBV2
clone size: NA
D gene: NA
CDR3 length: 13

CDR3 DNA: TGTTCCAGCAGCTTAGGGCGGGACACCATATATTTT
CDR3 protein: CSSSLGRDTIYF
J gene: TRBJ1-3
V gene: TRBV7-9
clone size: NA
D gene: NA
CDR3 length: 12

CDR3 DNA: TGTGCCAGCAGCCCTGCATCAGGGAGCAATCAGCCCCAGCATTTT
CDR3 protein: CASSPASGSNQPQHF
J gene: TRBJ1-5
V gene: TRBV7-6
clone size: NA
D gene: NA
CDR3 length: 15

CDR3 DNA: TGTGCCAGCAGCCAGACCCGGGACACCTCCTACGAGCAGTACTTC
CDR3 protein: CASSQTRDTSYEQYF
J gene: TRBJ2-7
V gene: TRBV5-6
clone size: once
D gene: NA
CDR3 length: 15

CDR3 DNA: TGTGCCAGCAGCCAAGGGGACAGGGGTTTGGTTGACGAGCAGTACTTC
CDR3 protein: CASSQGDRGLVDEQYF
J gene: TRBJ2-7
V gene: TRBV11-3
clone size: NA
D gene: TRBD1
CDR3 length: 16

CDR3 DNA: TGCAGTGCTAGATTTGCGGGGGAGCTGTTTTTT
CDR3 protein: CSARFAGELFF
J gene: TRBJ2-2
V gene: TRBV20-1
clone size: NA
D gene: NA
CDR3 length: 11

CDR3 DNA: TGTGCCAGCAGCTTGGCCGACAGTTCCAATCAGCCCCAGCATTTT
CDR3 protein: CASSLADSSNQPQHF
J gene: TRBJ1-5
V gene: TRBV5-5
clone size: NA
D gene: NA
CDR3 length: 15

CDR3 DNA: TGTGCCAGCAGCAAAGAACCGGTAACAGGCCCAATGAACACTGAAGCTTTCTTT
CDR3 protein: CASSKEPVTGPMNTEAFF
J gene: TRBJ1-1
V gene: TRBV21-1
clone size: NA
D gene: NA
CDR3 length: 18

CDR3 DNA: TGCAGCGTTGCAGGGTCAGGAGACTTCTCTGGGGCCAACGTCCTGACTTTC
CDR3 protein: CSVAGSGDFSGANVLTF
J gene: TRBJ2-6
V gene: TRBV29-1
clone size: NA
D gene: NA
CDR3 length: 17

CDR3 DNA: TGTGCCAGCAGCTTGGTTGGGGGGGGGAGCTACGAGCAGTACTTC
CDR3 protein: CASSLVGGGSYEQYF
J gene: TRBJ2-7
V gene: TRBV5-4
clone size: NA
D gene: TRBD2
CDR3 length: 15

CDR3 DNA: TGTGCCAGCAGCTTAGATCGGGGGTTGAACACTGAAGCTTTCTTT
CDR3 protein: CASSLDRGLNTEAFF
J gene: TRBJ1-1
V gene: TRBV7-2
clone size: NA
D gene: NA
CDR3 length: 15

CDR3 DNA: TGCGCCAGCAGCTCTACGACAGGGGGAGAGAACACCGGGGAGCTGTTTTTT
CDR3 protein: CASSSTTGGENTGELFF
J gene: TRBJ2-2
V gene: TRBV5-1
clone size: NA
D gene: TRBD1
CDR3 length: 17

CDR3 DNA: TGTGCCAGCAGCAACAGGGGTAGCACAGATACGCAGTATTTT
CDR3 protein: CASSNRGSTDTQYF
J gene: TRBJ2-3
V gene: TRBV7-6
clone size: NA
D gene: TRBD1
CDR3 length: 14

CDR3 DNA: TGTGCCAGCAGTGAAGCGACCGGGACATGGATCGCGAGAGTGAGCTACACCTTC
CDR3 protein: CASSEATGTWIARVSYTF
J gene: TRBJ1-2
V gene: TRBV6-1
clone size: few
D gene: NA
CDR3 length: 18

CDR3 DNA: TGTGCCAGCAGCTCCCATTTAGCGGGGGCCAACAATGAGCAGTTCTTC
CDR3 protein: CASSSHLAGANNEQFF
J gene: TRBJ2-1
V gene: TRBV9
clone size: once
D gene: TRBD2
CDR3 length: 16

CDR3 DNA: TGTGCCAGCAGTCATATGAGCGGAGTCTCCTACAATGAGCAGTTCTTC
CDR3 protein: CASSHMSGVSYNEQFF
J gene: TRBJ2-1
V gene: TRBV6-6
clone size: NA
D gene: NA
CDR3 length: 16

CDR3 DNA: TGTGCCAGCAGCTGGAACAGGGATTACGAGCAGTACTTC
CDR3 protein: CASSWNRDYEQYF
J gene: TRBJ2-7
V gene: TRBV7-8
clone size: NA
D gene: NA
CDR3 length: 13

CDR3 DNA: TGCGCCAGCAGCCAGCCAACCGGGACAAGAAGCTATGGCTACACCTTC
CDR3 protein: CASSQPTGTRSYGYTF
J gene: TRBJ1-2
V gene: TRBV4-1
clone size: NA
D gene: NA
CDR3 length: 16

CDR3 DNA: TGTGCCTGGACCGAAGGGGCAGGGGGCGTCGGGGAGACCCAGTACTTC
CDR3 protein: CAWTEGAGGVGETQYF
J gene: TRBJ2-5
V gene: TRBV30
clone size: NA
D gene: TRBD1
CDR3 length: 16